The 25 T cell receptor beta chains in this list originate from one sample, sequenced in a study of T cell responses to AZD1222 COVID-19 vaccine. The repertoire was sequenced with immunoSEQ multiplex PCR; TCRdb's copy has only in-frame clones and lacks some. The data hold about 150,000 clones, with 86% observed a single time. The input for sequencing was peripheral blood, taken 28 days after the second AZD1222 dose. These receptors were taken from an adult who received the AZD1222 COVID-19 vaccine.

This chain uses TRBV5-6 with TRBJ1-1, with D perhaps matching TRBD1 (5 bases). Germline V gene sequence: CDR1 SGHDT, CDR2 YYEEEE. The V and J ends lost 4 bases and 5 bases respectively, with 15 bases between them. This CDR3 spans 14 amino acids. DNA of the CDR3: TGTGCCAGCAGCGGCAGGGCTTTGGGAACTGAAGCTTTCTTT. Encoded protein: CASSGRALGTEAFF.

The chain uses TRBV2 and TRBJ2-3; D gene ambiguous. The V end lost 2 bases, the J end lost 2 bases, and 5 bases lay between the germline ends. Germline loops: CDR1 SNHLY, CDR2 FYNNEI. This CDR3 comprises 13 residues. In DNA form, the CDR3 reads TGTGCCAGCAGTGAAACCCTCACAGATACGCAGTATTTT. The encoded protein is CASSETLTDTQYF.

This clone was observed a handful of times. The chain recombines TRBV30 with TRBJ1-5; 8 bases match TRBD1. In germline, CDR1 is GTSNPN, CDR2 SVGIG (reference sequence). V trimming: 1 base; J trimming: 2 bases; junction bases outside the gene matches: 7. The CDR3 covers 16 residues. CDR3 loop: CAWSGTDRARNQPQHF. The CDR3, as DNA: TGTGCCTGGAGTGGAACGGACAGGGCTCGCAATCAGCCCCAGCATTTT.

This clone was seen a single time. The rearrangement links TRBV5-1 to TRBJ2-7, with 15 bases identical to TRBD2. The CDR3 contains 18 residues. With 0 bases clipped from V and 3 bases from J, the junction kept 7 bases outside the gene matches. CDR1 is SGHRS, CDR2 YFSETQ, per germline. In DNA form, the CDR3 reads TGCGCCAGCAGCTTGGGGACTAGCGGGAGGGCCTCGTACTACGAGCAGTACTTC. Translation: CASSLGTSGRASYYEQYF.

The CDR3 DNA follows: TGTGCCAGTGGAGAACAAGGGCTATTCAATCGTGCGTATAGCAATCAGCCCCAGCATTTT. It is translated as CASGEQGLFNRAYSNQPQHF. The V call is TRBV19, the J call TRBJ1-5; D is unresolved. Germline-derived CDR1 and CDR2 are LNHDA and SQIVND (reference sequence). The V and J ends lost 8 bases and 0 bases respectively, with 29 bases between them. CDR3 length equals 20 residues.

The rearrangement uses TRBV29-1 and TRBJ2-4; D is unresolved. Germline assignment: CDR1 SQVTM and CDR2 ANQGSEA. The germline V and J ends were trimmed by 2 bases and 8 bases, with 10 bases remaining between them. This CDR3 has 12 amino acids. The CDR3 region has the DNA TGCAGCGTTGAACGTGACGCGGACATTCAGTACTTC. The encoded protein is CSVERDADIQYF.

The chain carries TRBV19 and TRBJ1-4; possible D gene TRBD1, 6 bases. CDR1 and CDR2 (germline): LNHDA, SQIVND (reference sequence). The CDR3 covers 14 residues. Trimming shortened V by 5 bases and J by 0 bases, and 7 bases separated the two germline ends. The chain's CDR3 is CASSWTATNEKLFF. CDR3 in DNA: TGTGCCAGTAGTTGGACAGCAACTAATGAAAAACTGTTTTTT.

The chain combines TRBV6-1 with TRBJ2-7; D unresolved. The CDR3 extends over 11 amino acids. From germline, CDR1 is MNHNS and CDR2 SASEGT. V lost 2 bases and J lost 1, with 0 bases in between. The CDR3 reads CASSESYEQYF. CDR3 coding DNA: TGTGCCAGCAGTGAATCCTACGAGCAGTACTTC.

This chain uses TRBV3-1 (or the pseudogene TRBV3-2) with TRBJ2-1; D unclear. V shed 5 bases and J shed 6 bases, with 14 bases lying between them. The CDR3 runs to 14 residues. Germline V CDR1 and CDR2: LGHDT, YNNKEL (reference sequence). CDR3 loop: CASSFLDTLNEQFF. Here the CDR3 DNA reads TGTGCCAGCAGCTTTCTCGACACCCTCAATGAGCAGTTCTTC.

The genes are TRBV6-5 and TRBJ1-1; D is uncertain. V was clipped by 7 bases and J by 5 bases, with 14 bases between them. This CDR3 contains 13 residues. Germline CDR1 is MNHEY and CDR2 is SVGAGI. The CDR3 DNA reads TGTGCCAGCAATGGTGGAGGGTGGACTGAAGCTTTCTTT. Residues: CASNGGGWTEAFF.

CDR3 sequence reads: CASSLSGYEQFF. The CDR3 region has the DNA TGTGCCAGCAGTTTATCGGGCTATGAGCAGTTCTTC. The rearrangement joins TRBV27 to TRBJ2-1, with D unclear. CDR1 and CDR2 (germline): MNHEY, SMNVEV (reference sequence). V was trimmed by 0 bases and J by 8 bases, leaving 5 bases between them. The CDR3 contains 12 residues.

This chain connects TRBV11-2 to TRBJ2-7, with 11 bases that match TRBD1. After removal of 5 bases from V and 7 bases from J, the junction contained 7 bases not matched to a gene. CDR1 is SGHAT and CDR2 is FQNNGV in the germline V gene. The CDR3 consists of 14 residues. The CDR3: CASSLGTGGYEQYF. The CDR3 bases are TGTGCCAGCAGCCTCGGGACAGGGGGTTATGAGCAGTACTTC.

This chain connects TRBV25-1 to TRBJ2-1, with 11 bases fitting TRBD2. V lost 3 bases to trimming and J lost 12 bases; unmatched junction nucleotides: 7. The CDR3 extends over 14 amino acids. Germline V CDR1 and CDR2: MGHDK, SYGVNS. The CDR3 loop reads CASSDPLAGGGQFF. CDR3 bases: TGTGCCAGCAGTGACCCTCTAGCGGGGGGCGGGCAGTTCTTC.

The chain links TRBV6-6 to TRBJ2-7; 9 bases line up with TRBD1. J gave up 5 bases and V 2 bases, and 7 bases lay outside the gene matches. CDR3 length: 15 amino acids. Looked up from germline, CDR1 is MNHNY and CDR2 is SVGAGI (reference sequence). CDR3 amino acids: CASSYTQGAGNEQYF. The CDR3 DNA is TGTGCCAGCAGTTACACACAGGGGGCGGGAAACGAGCAGTACTTC.

The chain has TRBV7-6 and TRBJ2-5; 8 bases align to TRBD2. The V and J ends lost 1 base and 5 bases, in that order; junction bases with no gene match: 6. CDR1 and CDR2 (germline): SGHVS, FNYEAQ. The CDR3 runs to 15 residues. CDR3 nucleotide sequence: TGTGCCAGCAGCTTAGTGGCGGGGGGTTTGGAGACCCAGTACTTC. Its protein product is CASSLVAGGLETQYF.

This chain connects TRBV6-2 or TRBV6-3 to TRBJ2-1; possible D gene TRBD1, 5 bases. V lost 2 bases and J lost 0, with 8 bases in between. The germline V gene encodes CDR1 MNHEY and CDR2 SVGEGT. This CDR3 is 15 amino acids long. The CDR3: CASSYGTGSYNEQFF. The CDR3 DNA follows: TGTGCCAGCAGTTACGGAACAGGCTCCTACAATGAGCAGTTCTTC.

The CDR3 DNA sequence: TGTGCCAGCAGCCTCTCCCGACTAGCGGGGGGTTCCTACAATGAGCAGTTCTTC. Protein sequence: CASSLSRLAGGSYNEQFF. V and J are TRBV3-1 (or the pseudogene TRBV3-2) and TRBJ2-1; TRBD2 matches 13 bases. CDR1 is LGHDT, CDR2 YNNKEL, per germline (reference sequence). The CDR3 is 18 residues long. J lost 1 base, V lost 4 bases, and 7 bases had no gene match.

The rearrangement links TRBV24-1 to TRBJ2-2, with D perhaps TRBD1 (6 bases). V lost 3 bases and J 3 bases, leaving 13 bases between the germline ends. This CDR3 spans 16 amino acids. In germline, CDR1 is KGHDR, CDR2 SFDVKD. The CDR3 DNA sequence: TGTGCCACCAGTGATCGATCCGGGACACACACCGGGGAGCTGTTTTTT. It translates to CATSDRSGTHTGELFF.

V gene TRBV2 combines with J gene TRBJ2-5; no reliable D call. This CDR3 is 13 amino acids long. Germline CDR1 SNHLY, CDR2 FYNNEI. Trimming took off 5 bases at V and 0 bases at J, with 7 bases between the two ends. In nucleotides, the CDR3 is TGTGCCAGCAGTCTTCAGGACCAAGAGACCCAGTACTTC. The encoded protein is CASSLQDQETQYF.

In regard to this clone: In the same sample, other DNA sequences code for this CDR3. CDR3 nucleotides: TGTGCCAGCTCGCCCCGTGGTCAAGAGACCCAGTACTTC. Its translation: CASSPRGQETQYF. This chain joins TRBV18 and TRBJ2-5; no reliable D call. Trimming cost V 6 bases and J 2 bases, with 10 bases left between them. The CDR3 runs to 13 residues. From germline, CDR1 is KGHSH and CDR2 LQKENI.

CDR3 loop: CASSRSTQETQYF. CDR3 bases: TGTGCCAGCAGCCGGTCAACCCAAGAGACCCAGTACTTC. J is TRBJ2-5 and V is TRBV3-1 (or the pseudogene TRBV3-2); no clear D gene. Trimming removed 4 bases from V and 1 base from J, with 7 bases in between. Germline-derived CDR1 and CDR2 are LGHDT and YNNKEL (reference sequence). The CDR3 is made up of 13 amino acids.

The chain links TRBV19 to TRBJ2-7, with a tentative D call TRBD1 (5 bases). CDR3 length: 13 residues. V lost 5 bases, J lost 9 bases, and 17 bases lay in between. Germline V lookup: CDR1 LNHDA, CDR2 SQIVND (reference sequence). CDR3 region: CASSLGPGFGQYF. For the CDR3, the DNA is TGTGCCAGTAGTTTGGGGCCCGGGTTTGGGCAGTACTTC.

The chain couples TRBV29-1 to TRBJ2-7, with TRBD2 matching 13 bases. CDR1 SQVTM and CDR2 ANQGSEA come from the germline V gene. V dropped 7 bases and J dropped 5; count of bases not matched to a gene: 5. The CDR3 totals 13 residues. For the CDR3, the DNA is TGCAGCGCCTTTGGACTAGCGGGGGACGAGCAGTACTTC. As protein: CSAFGLAGDEQYF.

The table lists this clone with a count of one. V usage is TRBV5-1 and J usage is TRBJ2-5; 8 bases match TRBD2. The V and J ends lost 7 bases and 5 bases, in that order; junction bases with no gene match: 7. This CDR3 region has 13 residues. Germline CDR1 and CDR2: SGHRS and YFSETQ. The CDR3 bases are TGCGCCAGCGGTAGCGGGACGGCGGAGACCCAGTACTTC. Protein: CASGSGTAETQYF.

CDR3 in DNA: TGTGCCTCCACTATCGAGTACACCGGGGAGCTGTTTTTT. It encodes CASTIEYTGELFF. This sequence joins TRBV19 and TRBJ2-2; no reliable D call. The V and J ends lost 11 bases and 3 bases respectively, with 13 bases between them. Germline lookup yields CDR1 LNHDA and CDR2 SQIVND (reference sequence). This CDR3 has 13 residues. The variable domain in full, completed from reference TRBV19 and TRBJ2-2, reads DGGITQSPKYLFRKEGQNVTLSCEQNLNHDAMYWYRQDPGQGLRLIYYSQIVNDFQKGDIAEGYSVSREKKESFPLTVTSAQKNPTAFYLCASTIEYTGELFFGEGSRLTVL.